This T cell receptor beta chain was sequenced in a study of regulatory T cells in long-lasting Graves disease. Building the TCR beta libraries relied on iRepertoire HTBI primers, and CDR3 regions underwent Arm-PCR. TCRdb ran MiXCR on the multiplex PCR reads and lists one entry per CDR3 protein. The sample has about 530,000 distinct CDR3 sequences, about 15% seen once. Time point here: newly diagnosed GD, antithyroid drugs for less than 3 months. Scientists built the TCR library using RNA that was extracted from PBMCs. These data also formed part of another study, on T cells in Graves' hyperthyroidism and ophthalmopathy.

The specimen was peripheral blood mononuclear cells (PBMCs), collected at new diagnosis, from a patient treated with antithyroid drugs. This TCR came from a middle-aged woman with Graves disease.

CDR3 amino acids: CAISGEGATNQPQHF. In nucleotides, the CDR3 is TGTGCCATCAGTGGCGAGGGGGCGACGAATCAGCCCCAGCATTTT. The J gene is TRBJ1-5, the V gene TRBV10-3; 7 bases are shared with TRBD1. J was trimmed by 4 bases and V by 4 bases; bases with no gene match: 7. Per the germline V gene, CDR1 is ENHRY and CDR2 is SYGVKD. This CDR3 region has 15 residues.